This T cell receptor (beta chain) was captured in a study of OX40 agonist ivuxolimab in advanced cancers. Study summary: Patients took ivuxolimab, an agonistic anti-OX40 (CD134) antibody.

CDR3 length: 11 amino acids. Trimming cost V 6 bases and J 10 bases; bases outside gene matches: 7. Germline V CDR1 and CDR2: DFQATT, SNEGSKA (reference sequence). Overall study findings and caveats: At 0.1-3.0 mg/kg, partial responders had clonal expansion among the lowest observed.

This clone came up a few times. The antigen is undetermined. TCRdb's table, derived via immunoSEQ multiplex PCR, lists solely in-frame clones and lacks some. This table holds 65,000 to 75,000 clones, about 85% found once. This receptor was obtained from an adult with an advanced solid tumor such as melanoma, head and neck, liver or kidney cancer. The chain couples TRBV20-1 to TRBJ1-1; TRBD1 matches 8 bases. Specimen: CD4+ or CD8+ T cells sorted from blood, collected in a trial of the OX40 agonist ivuxolimab. CDR3 nucleotide sequence: TGCAGTGCCCTTGGACAGGGAAGAGCTTTCTTT. It yields the protein CSALGQGRAFF.